This is a list of T cell receptor beta chains from one sample in a study of shared clonotypes between healthy human individuals. The repertoire was sequenced with immunoSEQ multiplex PCR; TCRdb's copy has only in-frame clones and lacks some. Of some 1.4 million clones in the sample, 95% to 97% were seen once. Sequencing was performed on naive CD4+ T cells sorted from blood. The source is a man aged 30 to 45 in good health. Both conserved end residues are part of each CDR3. D genes are given only for firm matches. The size field is filled for only some rows; it gives once, few, many or a size class.

CDR3nt | CDR3aa | d_gene | v_gene | abundance | j_gene
TGCGCCAGCAGCTTGGAGGGGGGACAGCCCCAGCATTTT | CASSLEGGQPQHF | NA | TRBV5-1 | once | TRBJ1-5
TGCGCCAGCAGCTTCTTTGGGGGGGCGAACACTGAAGCTTTCTTT | CASSFFGGANTEAFF | NA | TRBV5-1 | once | TRBJ1-1
TGCGCCAGCAGCTCCTTCTTAACAGGGGGGAGCACCGGGGAGCTGTTTTTT | CASSSFLTGGSTGELFF | TRBD1 | TRBV5-1 | once | TRBJ2-2
TGTGCCAGTAGCCTATCGGCCCCCTTCGCTGCTTTCTTT | CASSLSAPFAAFF | NA | TRBV19 | NA | TRBJ1-1
TGTGCCAGCAGCCAAGAGCTAGCGGGAGGGCCGTCCTACGAGCAGTACTTC | CASSQELAGGPSYEQYF | TRBD2 | TRBV14 | NA | TRBJ2-7
TGTGCCAGCAGTTGGACCCGGGCCGGCGAGCAGTACTTC | CASSWTRAGEQYF | NA | TRBV27 | NA | TRBJ2-7
TGTGCCAGCAGCTTAGCGCGGAGAGGGCTGGGACGGGGCCACTATGGCTACACCTTC | CASSLARRGLGRGHYGYTF | NA | TRBV7-9 | NA | TRBJ1-2
TGTGCCAGCAGCGTAGGACTAGCGGGACCCTACAATGAGCAGTTCTTC | CASSVGLAGPYNEQFF | TRBD2 | TRBV9 | once | TRBJ2-1
TGTGCCAGCAGCCCCTGGACAGGATCCACAGATACGCAGTATTTT | CASSPWTGSTDTQYF | TRBD1 | TRBV9 | NA | TRBJ2-3
TGCGCCAGCAGCAAAGACAGCGCCTCCTACGAGCAGTACTTC | CASSKDSASYEQYF | NA | TRBV5-1 | NA | TRBJ2-7
TGTGCCAGCAGAGACGCGCGGGGGGGCACTGAAGCTTTCTTT | CASRDARGGTEAFF | NA | TRBV2 | NA | TRBJ1-1
TGCGCCAGCAGCTTGGCGGGAGGCCCTTCTGGGGCCAACGTCCTGACTTTC | CASSLAGGPSGANVLTF | TRBD2 | TRBV5-1 | NA | TRBJ2-6
TGTGCCAGCACAAAAGACCCCCAGGCTCTCTCCTACGAGCAGTACTTC | CASTKDPQALSYEQYF | NA | TRBV5-4 | NA | TRBJ2-7
TGTGCCAGCTCACCGAAAGGCCCATACACTGAAGCTTTCTTT | CASSPKGPYTEAFF | NA | TRBV18 | few | TRBJ1-1
TGTGCCATCAGTGGGACAGGGGGCATCACCGGGGAGCTGTTTTTT | CAISGTGGITGELFF | TRBD1 | TRBV10-3 | NA | TRBJ2-2
TGTGCCAGCAGAACGCTAATTCGGGAGCCAAAGCCTGGGAACACTGAAGCTTTCTTT | CASRTLIREPKPGNTEAFF | NA | TRBV28 | NA | TRBJ1-1